Sequencing of this TCR beta chain was carried out in a study of lymphopenia after photon versus proton radiotherapy. With regard to this clone: Its specificity is not known.

Assay used: immunoSEQ multiplex PCR; TCRdb lists only in-frame clones, some missing. The repertoire consists of more than 30,000 clones, with 75% to 90% occurring once and the leading ten covering about 6.6%. Trimming stripped 0 bases from V and 1 base from J, with 6 bases between. This CDR3 region has 14 residues. Germline values: CDR1 SGHDN, CDR2 FVKESK. Study-level results: Post-nadir diversity loss with photons came from oligoclonal expansion, particularly CD8+ Temra cells.

The TCR was taken from a woman aged 65 to 85 with pancreatic cancer. Some clones in this sample may be carry-over from other donors' samples. V gene TRBV14 combines with J gene TRBJ1-1; D unresolved. Material: peripheral blood, obtained from a patient treated with proton-based radiotherapy. The CDR3 DNA follows: TGTGCCAGCAGCCAAGACCTGGGGAACACTGAAGCTTTCTTT. This encodes CASSQDLGNTEAFF.